The entry below describes one TCR beta chain. Libraries were prepared by immunoSEQ multiplex PCR; TCRdb keeps only in-frame clonotypes and omits some of them. The sample holds around 72,000 clones, 95% to 98% seen once. The source of the sample is a study of technical replicates of blood from several donors. The CDR3 consists of 15 residues. Trimming took off 0 bases at V and 0 bases at J, with 7 bases between the two ends. Germline loops: CDR1 SGDLS, CDR2 YYNGEE. The sequence derives from a human donor in good health. This sequence joins TRBV9 and TRBJ1-3; D gene ambiguous. The sequenced sample was T cells isolated from PBMCs. The CDR3: CASSVGAVSGNTIYF. CDR3 DNA sequence: TGTGCCAGCAGCGTAGGGGCAGTCTCTGGAAACACCATATATTTT.